This note documents a single TCR beta chain sequence. Its antigen is currently unknown. Described time point: week 5, during vaccination. Every vaccination contained 300 ug of the mutant IDH1 20-mer peptide and was paired with topical imiquimod. Here immunoSEQ multiplex PCR was the method, and the copy in TCRdb shows in-frame clones only, minus some. Among about 58,000 clones listed, about 86% were seen once. CDR1 SGHVS and CDR2 FQNEAQ come from the germline V gene. The CDR3 is 15 residues long. Trimming pared 5 bases from V and 5 bases from J, leaving 16 bases between. The data were taken from a study of a mutant IDH1 vaccine in newly diagnosed glioma. Whole-study context: The therapy given earlier, which was standard therapy, consisted of radiotherapy, temozolomide, or both, and most of the patients received both.

This TCR was recovered from a woman aged 45-60 years with glioma. The starting material was PBMCs, obtained from a glioma patient whose treatment included an IDH1 peptide vaccine. The V and J genes are TRBV7-8 and TRBJ2-1; D tentatively reads TRBD1 or TRBD2 (5 bases each). CDR3 protein: CASSARGLVHNEQFF. The CDR3 DNA reads TGTGCCAGCAGCGCCCGGGGCTTAGTCCACAATGAGCAGTTCTTC.